The next 21 T cell receptor beta chains were all read from a single sample in a study of blood T cell repertoires in COVID-19. Here immunoSEQ multiplex PCR was the method, and the copy in TCRdb shows in-frame clones only, minus some. The sample holds around 200,000 clones, 70% to 90% seen once. The sample was PBMCs or T cells enriched from blood (not recorded which). The origin of the receptors is a woman aged 35 to 49 with acute COVID-19.

The chain couples TRBV19 to TRBJ2-5, with 8 bases matching TRBD2. CDR1 is LNHDA, CDR2 SQIVND, per germline (reference sequence). V was clipped by 7 bases and J by 5 bases; unmatched bases: 3. CDR3 length equals 12 residues. The CDR3 here is CASNTGGETQYF. The DNA for the CDR3 is TGTGCCAGTAACACGGGAGGGGAGACCCAGTACTTC. Supplemented by reference TRBV19 and TRBJ2-5, the full variable domain reads DGGITQSPKYLFRKEGQNVTLSCEQNLNHDAMYWYRQDPGQGLRLIYYSQIVNDFQKGDIAEGYSVSREKKESFPLTVTSAQKNPTAFYLCASNTGGETQYFGPGTRLLVL.

Only one count was recorded for this clone. The V and J genes are TRBV7-3 and TRBJ1-3; D not certain. The germline gives CDR1 SGHTA, CDR2 FQGTGA. The CDR3 is made up of 13 amino acids. The V end was cut by 0 bases, the J end by 7 bases, with 7 bases between. CDR3 nucleotides: TGTGCCAGCAGCTTAACCAGTTCGAACACCATATATTTT. Residues: CASSLTSSNTIYF.

The V and J genes are TRBV7-3 and TRBJ1-1; D remains ambiguous. The germline V and J ends were trimmed by 4 bases and 7 bases, with 13 bases remaining between them. The germline gives CDR1 SGHTA, CDR2 FQGTGA. This CDR3 comprises 13 residues. This CDR3 is CASSSYGPLEAFF. The CDR3 region has the DNA TGTGCCAGCAGCTCCTATGGGCCACTTGAAGCTTTCTTT.

The J gene is TRBJ1-4, the V gene TRBV27; 10 nucleotides agree with TRBD1. This CDR3 comprises 17 residues. Trimming took 6 bases from V and 3 from J; bases not matched to a gene: 10. CDR1 and CDR2 from the germline V gene are MNHEY and SMNVEV (reference sequence). CDR3 sequence: CASSTGDRGRSNEKLFF. CDR3 sequence (DNA): TGTGCCAGCAGCACGGGAGACAGGGGGCGTTCTAATGAAAAACTGTTTTTT.

The J gene is TRBJ1-2, the V gene TRBV5-5; D remains unclear. In germline, CDR1 is SGHKS, CDR2 YYEKEE (reference sequence). V was trimmed by 0 bases and J by 8 bases, leaving 11 bases between them. The CDR3 runs to 13 residues. CDR3 DNA sequence: TGTGCCAGCAGCTTGGACGGACTGGGGGGCTACACCTTC. Translation gives CASSLDGLGGYTF.

This clone was detected only once. The CDR3 bases are TGTGCCACCAGCACCACACGGGGCCAGTTACAGGGGTTTTATCAGCCCCAGCATTTT. It encodes CATSTTRGQLQGFYQPQHF. This chain uses TRBV15 with TRBJ1-5; TRBD1 matches 7 bases. With 4 bases clipped from V and 5 bases from J, the junction kept 20 bases outside the gene matches. Germline V gene lookup returns CDR1 LNHNV and CDR2 YYDKDF (reference sequence). The CDR3 is 19 amino acids.

This rearrangement joins TRBV10-1 to TRBJ2-2, with TRBD2 identical over 7 bases. The CDR3 is 16 amino acids. Losses at the gene ends were 2 bases for V and 1 base for J; bases not matched to a gene: 4. The germline V gene has CDR1 WNHNN and CDR2 SYGVQD (reference sequence). This chain's CDR3 is CASSEILAGNTGELFF. DNA of the CDR3: TGCGCCAGCAGTGAGATCTTAGCGGGGAACACCGGGGAGCTGTTTTTT.

The chain joins TRBV2 to TRBJ2-1; 8 bases are a match to TRBD2. V lost 2 bases and J lost 8; bases outside the gene matches: 8. There are 15 residues in the CDR3. Germline-derived CDR1 and CDR2 are SNHLY and FYNNEI. CDR3 bases: TGTGCCAGCAGTGAACGTAGTAGCGGGGTCCATGAGCAGTTCTTC. Protein product: CASSERSSGVHEQFF.

The CDR3 loop reads CASSYRTDLPGLAFYNEQFF. DNA for the CDR3: TGTGCCAGCAGTTACCGGACAGACTTACCGGGACTAGCCTTTTACAATGAGCAGTTCTTC. The rearrangement links TRBV6-2 or TRBV6-3 to TRBJ2-1; 9 nucleotides match TRBD2. The CDR3 length is 20 residues. The V gene end was trimmed by 2 bases and the J gene end by 4 bases; junction bases not matched to a gene: 18. In germline, CDR1 is MNHEY, CDR2 SVGEGT.

The V and J genes are TRBV9 and TRBJ1-3; D gene ambiguous. The germline CDR1 and CDR2 sequences are SGDLS and YYNGEE. This CDR3 has 15 amino acids. Trimming shortened V by 3 bases and J by 4 bases, and 14 bases separated the two germline ends. The CDR3 here is CASSGTGFAGNTIYF. The CDR3 DNA reads as TGTGCCAGCAGCGGCACCGGGTTCGCCGGAAACACCATATATTTT.

This chain links TRBV3-1 (or the pseudogene TRBV3-2) with TRBJ1-2, with 7 bases fitting TRBD1. V gave up 0 bases and J gave up 8 bases; unmatched junction bases: 12. This CDR3 region has 16 residues. Germline CDR1 reads LGHDT; CDR2 reads YNNKEL (reference sequence). The CDR3 spells CASSQDRRAGGKGYTF. The CDR3 DNA follows: TGTGCCAGCAGCCAAGATCGAAGGGCAGGGGGTAAGGGCTACACCTTC.

This clone appeared once. The chain couples TRBV19 to TRBJ2-1; D might be TRBD1 (6 bases). CDR1 is LNHDA, CDR2 SQIVND, per germline (reference sequence). The CDR3 covers 14 residues. V was clipped by 3 bases and J by 6 bases, with 12 bases between them. This chain's CDR3 is CASSIMTGPNEQFF. In nucleotides, the CDR3 is TGTGCCAGTAGTATCATGACAGGACCCAATGAGCAGTTCTTC.

Only a few counts were recorded for this clone. The chain employs TRBV20-1 and TRBJ1-1; D remains ambiguous. Germline CDR1 reads DFQATT; CDR2 reads SNEGSKA (reference sequence). This CDR3 region has 15 residues. Trimming cost V 3 bases and J 4 bases, with 18 bases left between them. CDR3 in amino acids: CSASIDRNPGTEAFF. CDR3 DNA sequence: TGCAGTGCTAGTATTGACCGTAACCCGGGCACTGAAGCTTTCTTT.

The chain joins TRBV5-4 to TRBJ1-1, with 7 bases identical to TRBD1. This CDR3 comprises 18 residues. With V trimmed by 0 bases and J by 2 bases, 13 bases remained unmatched. CDR1 SGHNT and CDR2 YYREEE come from the germline V gene (reference sequence). The CDR3 spells CASSLVPSYRGSNTEAFF. CDR3 nucleotide sequence: TGTGCCAGCAGCTTGGTCCCCTCTTACAGGGGATCAAACACTGAAGCTTTCTTT.

The V gene is TRBV5-1, the J gene TRBJ2-1; 11 bases are a match to TRBD2. After removal of 3 bases from V and 0 bases from J, the junction contained 11 bases not matched to a gene. Germline CDR1 is SGHRS and CDR2 is YFSETQ. CDR3 size: 19 residues. The CDR3 DNA is TGCGCCAGCAGCTACCCAACTAGCGGGGGACCCAGCTCCTACAATGAGCAGTTCTTC. Its protein product is CASSYPTSGGPSSYNEQFF.

V gene TRBV5-1 combines with J gene TRBJ2-5, with D possibly matching TRBD1 (5 bases). Germline assignment: CDR1 SGHRS and CDR2 YFSETQ. Deletions cut 2 bases from V and 0 bases from J, with 11 bases between. This CDR3 has 15 amino acids. CDR3 sequence (DNA): TGCGCCAGCAGCTTCTTCGACAGAGACCAAGAGACCCAGTACTTC. Translating it yields CASSFFDRDQETQYF.

Of note for this clone: The germline gene is not matched at one end of the junction; a read error may be the cause. In DNA form, the CDR3 reads TGTGCCAGCAGCGTAGATAACCGGGACAGGGGAATTGGCGGCCGCGGCTACACCTTC. It specifies CASSVDNRDRGIGGRGYTF. V and J are TRBV11-2 and TRBJ1-2, with 10 nucleotides matching TRBD1. Germline lookup yields CDR1 SGHAT and CDR2 FQNNGV. The CDR3 length is 19 residues.

The V and J genes are TRBV5-1 and TRBJ1-1; a possible D gene is TRBD1 (5 bases). From germline, CDR1 is SGHRS and CDR2 YFSETQ. The CDR3 contains 13 residues. The V end lost 3 bases, the J end lost 11 bases, and 17 bases lay between the germline ends. The DNA for the CDR3 is TGCGCCAGCAGCTCCCGGCCAGGGTTAGACGCTTTCTTT. It translates to CASSSRPGLDAFF.

V gene TRBV4-1 combines with J gene TRBJ1-1, with D maybe TRBD1 (6 bases). Germline CDR1 and CDR2: MGHRA and YSYEKL. This CDR3 contains 15 residues. The V gene lost 0 bases and the J gene lost 3 bases, with 11 bases spanning the gap. The CDR3 DNA is TGCGCCAGCAGCCAAGAGTGGGGGCTCCACACTGAAGCTTTCTTT. Translation gives CASSQEWGLHTEAFF.

The V gene is TRBV5-4, the J gene TRBJ1-2; TRBD1 matches at 7 bases. This CDR3 contains 16 residues. Per germline, CDR1 SGHNT and CDR2 YYREEE (reference sequence). The ends lost 4 bases at V and 7 bases at J; junction bases unmatched: 16. CDR3 amino acids: CASSPTLDRVDLGYTF. In nucleotides, the CDR3 is TGTGCCAGCAGCCCTACCTTAGACAGGGTAGATCTTGGCTACACCTTC.

The chain combines TRBV11-3 with TRBJ2-2, with TRBD2 matching 11 bases. The CDR3 is 17 amino acids. V lost 2 bases to trimming and J lost 0 bases; unmatched junction nucleotides: 2. Looked up from germline, CDR1 is SGHNT and CDR2 is YENEEA. CDR3 in DNA: TGTGCCAGCAGCTTAACACTAGCGGGGGCGAACACCGGGGAGCTGTTTTTT. This sequence encodes CASSLTLAGANTGELFF.